This T cell receptor (beta chain) stems from a study of T-cell memory formation after mild COVID-19. Constant-segment primers and 5'RACE yielded cDNA libraries for TCR alpha and TCR beta, each carrying sample barcodes and UMIs. Each CDR3 protein gets one entry after TCRdb re-called the 5' RACE reads with MiXCR. The sample consists of over 350,000 distinct CDR3 sequences, about 17% of them appearing once. This TCR came from a man in his late teens or twenties who had mild COVID-19 (a few samples of this study predate the infection). Cell type and time point are not known. The material sequenced was PBMCs or a T cell subset sorted from them (not recorded which).

The CDR3: CASSSLGSGNTEAFF. The CDR3 DNA reads as TGTGCCAGCAGCTCGTTAGGGTCGGGTAACACTGAAGCTTTCTTT. The chain joins TRBV7-2 to TRBJ1-1; D gene unclear. The CDR3 is 15 amino acids. V shed 4 bases and J shed 2 bases, with 14 bases lying between them. Germline V gene sequence: CDR1 SGHTA, CDR2 FQGNSA.